The T cell receptor (beta chain) under discussion was sequenced for a study of glioma-infiltrating T cells. On the study more broadly: Samples included WHO grade II oligodendrogliomas or astrocytomas and initial-diagnosis grade IV glioblastomas. Blood libraries targeted roughly 4- to 10-fold coverage of 910,000 or so T cells.

Regarding the study as a whole: A blood CDR3 motif signature was depleted in highly divergent patients.

Amplification of TCR alpha and beta CDR3 regions from RNA used iRepertoire nested multiplex PCR. TCRdb re-derived calls from the multiplex PCR reads in MiXCR, one entry per CDR3 protein. Of approximately 400,000 distinct CDR3 sequences in the sample, 41% were seen once. Regarding this clonotype: Its specificity is unknown.

V lost 2 bases and J lost 1; bases outside the gene matches: 7. Looked up from germline, CDR1 is DFQATT and CDR2 is SNEGSKA (reference sequence). The CDR3 loop spans 16 amino acids. The clonotype comes from a human donor with low-grade glioma or glioblastoma, undergoing nonglioma brain surgery, or in good health (not recorded which). The chain joins TRBV20-1 to TRBJ2-3; 9 bases line up with TRBD2. The specimen sequenced was glioma tissue, nonneoplastic brain tissue, or PBMCs (not recorded which). The DNA for the CDR3 is TGCAGTGCTAGAAGTAGCGGGAGAGGTGGCACAGATACGCAGTATTTT. As protein: CSARSSGRGGTDTQYF.